This TCR beta chain comes out of a study of blood T cells in healthy people across ages. PBMCs numbering at least 6.5 million were isolated per sample. V shed 3 bases and J shed 9 bases, with 20 bases lying between them. This CDR3 comprises 15 residues. Germline lookup yields CDR1 MGHDK and CDR2 SYGVNS. A second about 6 to 11 cycle PCR used barcoded and J-beta primers. Every molecule of cDNA carried a tag from a template-switch adaptor with 12 random nucleotides. CDR3-containing paired-end reads numbering at least 2.5 million came from each sample. TCRdb recomputed calls from the 5' RACE reads with MiXCR, one row per CDR3 protein. This sample has fewer than 1 million distinct CDR3 sequences, with under 45% found just once.

The TCR was taken from a man aged 55 to 69 in good health. The V gene is TRBV25-1, the J gene TRBJ1-2, with TRBD1 as a possible D gene (6 bases). Sequenced: blood. This CDR3 reads CASSDPGEGKGRYTF. The CDR3 DNA reads TGTGCCAGCAGTGACCCAGGGGAAGGGAAAGGACGCTACACCTTC.